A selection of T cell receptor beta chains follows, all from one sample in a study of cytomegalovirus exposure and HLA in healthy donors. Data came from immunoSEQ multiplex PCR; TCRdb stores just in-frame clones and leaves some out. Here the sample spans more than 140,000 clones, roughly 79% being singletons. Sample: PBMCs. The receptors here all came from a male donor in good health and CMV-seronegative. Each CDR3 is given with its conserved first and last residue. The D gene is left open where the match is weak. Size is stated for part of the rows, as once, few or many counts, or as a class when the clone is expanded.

TGCGCCAGCAGCCAAGGATCGTGGACTAGCGGCTACGAGCAGTACTTC	CASSQGSWTSGYEQYF	TRBJ2-7	TRBV4-3	TRBD2	16	-
TGTGCCAGTAGTATGAAGGGGGACACCACATATTTT	CASSMKGDTTYF	TRBJ1-3	TRBV19	-	12	-
TGTGCCAGCAATCCTACGGGGAGCAATCAGCCCCAGCATTTT	CASNPTGSNQPQHF	TRBJ1-5	TRBV6-1	-	14	few
TGTGCCAGCGGAACCAGGACTCCCTCTGGAAACACCATATATTTT	CASGTRTPSGNTIYF	TRBJ1-3	TRBV27	-	15	-
TGTGCCAGCACCTCCATGAGGTCCTCTAGGGAGCAGTACTTC	CASTSMRSSREQYF	TRBJ2-7	TRBV7-2	-	14	-
TGCGCCAGCAGCTTGGGCTGGGACTCCCGGATTGGGGCCAGAACCGGGGAGCTGTTTTTT	CASSLGWDSRIGARTGELFF	TRBJ2-2	TRBV5-1	-	20	few
TGTGCCAGCAGGTGGGCGATATATACTGAAGCTTTCTTT	CASRWAIYTEAFF	TRBJ1-1	TRBV19	-	13	-
TGCGCCAGCAGCCCCGGGACAGGGGTGGGCAATCAGCCCCAGCATTTT	CASSPGTGVGNQPQHF	TRBJ1-5	TRBV5-1	TRBD1	16	few
TGTGCCAGCAGTTTAAGAGGCGGGGACTCCTACAATGAGCAGTTCTTC	CASSLRGGDSYNEQFF	TRBJ2-1	TRBV27	-	16	-
TGTGCCAGCAGCTTAGACCCCGGAGAAGGGGTCCAAGAGACCCAGTACTTC	CASSLDPGEGVQETQYF	TRBJ2-5	TRBV11-3	-	17	-
TGTGCCAGCAGCCCCCCTCAAGAGACCCAGTACTTC	CASSPPQETQYF	TRBJ2-5	TRBV7-2	-	12	few
TGTGCCAGCAGGGGACAGACGAACACTGAAGCTTTCTTT	CASRGQTNTEAFF	TRBJ1-1	TRBV6-5	TRBD1	13	few
TGTGCCAGCAGCCCACTAGCGGGAGCAGAGCAGTACTTC	CASSPLAGAEQYF	TRBJ2-5	TRBV6-5	TRBD2	13	-
TGTGCCTGGAGTTCCGGGGTTACCTACAATGAGCAGTTCTTC	CAWSSGVTYNEQFF	TRBJ2-1	TRBV30	-	14	few
TGTGCCAGCAGCCGCGCGGCAGGGGACGGCTACACCTTC	CASSRAAGDGYTF	TRBJ1-2	TRBV7-3	-	13	-
TGTGCCGATGCCAGGGGCGGAACTCAGCCCCAGCATTTT	CADARGGTQPQHF	TRBJ1-5	TRBV7-8	-	13	-
TGCAGCGTTGTGGAGGGACCACAATATGGCTACACCTTC	CSVVEGPQYGYTF	TRBJ1-2	TRBV29-1	-	13	few
TGTGCCAGCAGCTTAGGGTGGGGACAGGCTTCGGGAGAGACCCAGTACTTC	CASSLGWGQASGETQYF	TRBJ2-5	TRBV7-7	TRBD1	17	-
TGCGCCAGCAGCTTGGCCATGACAGGGGTTGGCTACACCTTC	CASSLAMTGVGYTF	TRBJ1-2	TRBV5-1	TRBD1	14	once
TGTGCCAGCAGCGTAGAGTCAGGCGAGCAGTTCTTC	CASSVESGEQFF	TRBJ2-1	TRBV9	-	12	-
TGTGCCAGCCTACCTTCCCAGGGGGCCTATGGCTACACCTTC	CASLPSQGAYGYTF	TRBJ1-2	TRBV7-9	TRBD1	14	once
TGCGCCAGCAGCTTGGCCACAGGGAACCTGAACACTGAAGCTTTCTTT	CASSLATGNLNTEAFF	TRBJ1-1	TRBV5-1	-	16	few
TGTGCCACAAGACAGGGGAGTGAAAAACTGTTTTTT	CATRQGSEKLFF	TRBJ1-4	TRBV28	TRBD1	12	-
TGTGCCAGCTCACCGGGACAGGGGAAGCACACCTTC	CASSPGQGKHTF	TRBJ1-2	TRBV18	TRBD1	12	-
TGTGCCAGTATGAGGAGAGATAGGAATGAGCAGTTCTTC	CASMRRDRNEQFF	TRBJ2-1	TRBV19	-	13	-
TGTGCCAGCAGTTTTGGACAGGGGGCTTATTCACCCCTCCACTTT	CASSFGQGAYSPLHF	TRBJ1-6	TRBV6-1	TRBD1	15	-
TGTGCCAGCAGCCTACGGACAGATAACTATGGCTACACCTTC	CASSLRTDNYGYTF	TRBJ1-2	TRBV7-8	-	14	-
TGTGCCAGCAGCTACCTAGGAGCTAATGAAAAACTGTTTTTT	CASSYLGANEKLFF	TRBJ1-4	TRBV11-3	-	14	-
TGCGCCAGTTACCCAGGGGGCTCTGGAAACACCATATATTTT	CASYPGGSGNTIYF	TRBJ1-3	TRBV5-1	TRBD1	14	-
TGTGCCAGTAGTAGTATCTTGACAGATAGCAATCAGCCCCAGCATTTT	CASSSILTDSNQPQHF	TRBJ1-5	TRBV19	-	16	-
TGTGCCAGCAGCTCGATCCCGGGACAGACTAACACCGGGGAGCTGTTTTTT	CASSSIPGQTNTGELFF	TRBJ2-2	TRBV5-4	TRBD1	17	-
TGTGCCATCAGGGGGACAGGGGGCGGCACTGAAGCTTTCTTT	CAIRGTGGGTEAFF	TRBJ1-1	TRBV10-3	TRBD1	14	once
TGTGCCATCAGTGAAGTCGGAGACAGCTCCTACAATGAGCAGTTCTTC	CAISEVGDSSYNEQFF	TRBJ2-1	TRBV10-3	-	16	-
TGTGCCAGCAGCCAAGATCAGGGTCTCACTGAAGCTTTCTTT	CASSQDQGLTEAFF	TRBJ1-1	TRBV14	-	14	-
TGTGCCAGCAGCTCTGGGACAGGGTTTGAGAATGAGCAGTTCTTC	CASSSGTGFENEQFF	TRBJ2-1	TRBV5-4	TRBD1	15	-
TGTGCCAGCTCACCGGGGGCGCGGAATGAGCAGTTCTTC	CASSPGARNEQFF	TRBJ2-1	TRBV18	-	13	-
TGTGCCAGCACCGCTGATAACAGGGGTCCCTACGAGCAGTACTTC	CASTADNRGPYEQYF	TRBJ2-7	TRBV7-8	TRBD1	15	few
TGTGCCAGCAGCTTAGCCGAGCCCCCGCGGACCGGGGAGCTGTTTTTT	CASSLAEPPRTGELFF	TRBJ2-2	TRBV7-2	-	16	-
TGCGCCAGCAGCAGGACTAGCGGTTCCTACAATGAGCAGTTCTTC	CASSRTSGSYNEQFF	TRBJ2-1	TRBV5-1	TRBD2	15	once
TGTGCCAGCAGTTACGCGACAGGGAGCGGGGCCAACGTCCTGACTTTC	CASSYATGSGANVLTF	TRBJ2-6	TRBV27	TRBD1	16	-
TGTGCCAGCTCACCACCTCAGGGGTTCAGCACAGATACGCAGTATTTT	CASSPPQGFSTDTQYF	TRBJ2-3	TRBV18	-	16	-
TGTGCCAGCAGCGTTAGACAGGTTGGGAATTCACCCCTCCACTTT	CASSVRQVGNSPLHF	TRBJ1-6	TRBV6-1	-	15	-
TGCGCCAGCAGCCCCGACAGGGGCTGGGGCTACACCTTC	CASSPDRGWGYTF	TRBJ1-2	TRBV5-1	TRBD1	13	-
TGTGCCTGGAGCGAAGGGGTCGGCGAGCAGTACTTC	CAWSEGVGEQYF	TRBJ2-7	TRBV30	-	12	-
TGTGCCAGCAGCCCTACGCACACCGGGGAGCTGTTTTTT	CASSPTHTGELFF	TRBJ2-2	TRBV14	-	13	-
TGTGCCAGCAGCTTAGGCGGACAGGGGGAAAGCAATGAGCAGTTCTTC	CASSLGGQGESNEQFF	TRBJ2-1	TRBV11-2	TRBD1	16	-
TGTGCCACCAGCAGAGATAGACAGGGAGCTGGCTACACCTTC	CATSRDRQGAGYTF	TRBJ1-2	TRBV15	TRBD1	14	-
TGTGCCAGCAGCTTGTTCGATGAGCAGTTCTTC	CASSLFDEQFF	TRBJ2-1	TRBV5-6	-	11	few
TGTGCCAGCAGTCAATCACAGGGTAGATACAATGAGCAGTTCTTC	CASSQSQGRYNEQFF	TRBJ2-1	TRBV11-2	-	15	-
TGTGCCAGCAGCCCCCGGGACAGGGCTAATGAAAAACTGTTTTTT	CASSPRDRANEKLFF	TRBJ1-4	TRBV7-9	TRBD1	15	once
TGTGCCAGCAGCTTAAGCGGGGGAGCGAACACCGGGGAGCTGTTTTTT	CASSLSGGANTGELFF	TRBJ2-2	TRBV7-2	TRBD2	16	-
TGTGCCAGCAGCGTAGCGGTAGGGGGCACCGGGGAGCTGTTTTTT	CASSVAVGGTGELFF	TRBJ2-2	TRBV9	-	15	once